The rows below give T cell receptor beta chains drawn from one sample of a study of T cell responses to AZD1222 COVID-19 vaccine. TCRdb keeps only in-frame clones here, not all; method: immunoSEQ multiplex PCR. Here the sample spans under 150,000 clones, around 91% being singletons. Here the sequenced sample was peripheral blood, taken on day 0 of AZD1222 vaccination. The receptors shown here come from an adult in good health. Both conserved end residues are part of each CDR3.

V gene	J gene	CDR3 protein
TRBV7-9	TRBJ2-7	CASTPINEQYF
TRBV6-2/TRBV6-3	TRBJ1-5	CASSYSGTGVQPQHF
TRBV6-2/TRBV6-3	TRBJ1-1	CASSQGGGMNTEAFF
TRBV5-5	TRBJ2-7	CASSLEGGPSSYEQYF
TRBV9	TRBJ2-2	CASSPTAVAGELFF
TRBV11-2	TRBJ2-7	CASSLYPRRLGGISYEQYF
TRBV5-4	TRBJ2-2	CASSPPLNTGELFF
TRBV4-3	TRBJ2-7	CASSQEVTWYEQYF
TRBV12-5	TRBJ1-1	CASGFEYTEAFF
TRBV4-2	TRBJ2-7	CASSRSEGQDHEQYF
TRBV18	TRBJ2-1	CASSPSSSYNEQFF
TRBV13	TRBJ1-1	CASSFSGAYTEAFF
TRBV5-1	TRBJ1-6	CASRRLTEADNSPLHF
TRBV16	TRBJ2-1	CASSQGDSSYNEQFF
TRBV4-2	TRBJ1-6	CASSQDGGAYSPLHF
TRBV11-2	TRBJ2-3	CASSSGGLSVTDTQYF
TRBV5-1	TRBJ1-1	CASRNRDTEAFF
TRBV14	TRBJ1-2	CASSQVGLRTAGYTF
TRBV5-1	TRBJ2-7	CASSPEGAGGYEQYF
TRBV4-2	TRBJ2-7	CASSPRDVSYEQYF
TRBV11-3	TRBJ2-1	CASSWGGRATEQFF
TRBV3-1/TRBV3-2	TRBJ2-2	CASSQEGFRTDTGELFF
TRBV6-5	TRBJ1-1	CASSYGTGARTEAFF
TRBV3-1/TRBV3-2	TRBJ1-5	CASSPTPLRPQHF
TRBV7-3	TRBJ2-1	CASSLSFAANNEQFF
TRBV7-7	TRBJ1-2	CASTPTGSRGNYGYTF
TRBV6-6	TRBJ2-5	CASSYSSSREGTQYF
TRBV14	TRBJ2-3	CASSHGELIQDTQYF
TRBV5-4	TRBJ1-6	CASSLHGGRDSPLHF
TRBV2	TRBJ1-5	CASSRVTQPQHF
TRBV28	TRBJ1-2	CASSHRENYGYTF
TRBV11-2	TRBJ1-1	CASSRQPSGNTEAFF
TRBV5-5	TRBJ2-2	CASSSSRTGNTGELFF
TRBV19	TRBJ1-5	CASSLGGPPQPQHF
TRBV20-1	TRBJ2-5	CSASLGDGRETQYF
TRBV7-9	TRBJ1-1	CASSLPSRQEAFF
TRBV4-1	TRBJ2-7	CASSQEGGIHEQYF
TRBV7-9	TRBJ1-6	CASRSRGDRNSPLHF
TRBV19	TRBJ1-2	CASSMEFLANYGYTF
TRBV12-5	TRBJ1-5	CASGLVTGVPSNQPQHF
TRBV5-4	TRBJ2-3	CASSSVAGRGTDTQYF
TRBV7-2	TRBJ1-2	CASSLDGGGGYGYTF
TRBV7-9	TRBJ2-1	CTYEGGNEQFF
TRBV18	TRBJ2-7	CASSLGQSYSYEQYF
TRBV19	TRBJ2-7	CASSKGTEMIYEQYF
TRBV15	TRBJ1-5	CATEAVRVRGNQPQHF
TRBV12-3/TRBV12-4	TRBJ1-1	CASSFAPDEAFF
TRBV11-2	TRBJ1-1	CASSLERVLTEAFF
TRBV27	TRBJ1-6	CASSLSGGGLSSYNSPLHF
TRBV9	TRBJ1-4	CASSGQDGHEKLFF